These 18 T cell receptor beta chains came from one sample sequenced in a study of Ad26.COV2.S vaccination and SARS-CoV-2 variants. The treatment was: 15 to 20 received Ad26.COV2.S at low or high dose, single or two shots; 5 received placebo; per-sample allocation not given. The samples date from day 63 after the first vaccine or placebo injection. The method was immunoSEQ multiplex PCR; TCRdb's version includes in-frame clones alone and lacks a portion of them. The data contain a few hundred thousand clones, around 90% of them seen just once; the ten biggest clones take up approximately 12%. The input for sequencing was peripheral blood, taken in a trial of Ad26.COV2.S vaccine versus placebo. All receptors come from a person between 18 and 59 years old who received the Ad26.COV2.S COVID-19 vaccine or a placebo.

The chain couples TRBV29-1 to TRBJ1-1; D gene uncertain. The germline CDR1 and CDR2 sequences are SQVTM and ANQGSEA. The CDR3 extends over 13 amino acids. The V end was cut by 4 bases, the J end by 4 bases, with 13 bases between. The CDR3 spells CSVGEAGATEAFF. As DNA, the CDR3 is TGCAGCGTTGGCGAGGCGGGAGCCACTGAAGCTTTCTTT.

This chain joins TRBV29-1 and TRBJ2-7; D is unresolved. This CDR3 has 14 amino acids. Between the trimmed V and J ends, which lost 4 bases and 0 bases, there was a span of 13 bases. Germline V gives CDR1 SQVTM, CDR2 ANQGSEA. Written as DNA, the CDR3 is TGCAGCGTTGGAGCGATGGGTCCCTCCTACGAGCAGTACTTC. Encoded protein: CSVGAMGPSYEQYF.

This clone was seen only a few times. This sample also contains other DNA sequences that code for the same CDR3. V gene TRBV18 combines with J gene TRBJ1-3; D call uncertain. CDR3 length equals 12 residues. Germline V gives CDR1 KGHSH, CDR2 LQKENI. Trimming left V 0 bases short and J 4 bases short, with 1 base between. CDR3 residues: CASSPPGNTIYF. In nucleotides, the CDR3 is TGTGCCAGCTCACCACCGGGAAACACCATATATTTT.

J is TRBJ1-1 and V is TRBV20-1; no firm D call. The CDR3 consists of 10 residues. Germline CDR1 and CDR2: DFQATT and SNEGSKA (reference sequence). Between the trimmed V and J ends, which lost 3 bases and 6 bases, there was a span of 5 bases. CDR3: CSARRPEAFF. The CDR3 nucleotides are TGCAGTGCTAGGAGACCTGAAGCTTTCTTT.

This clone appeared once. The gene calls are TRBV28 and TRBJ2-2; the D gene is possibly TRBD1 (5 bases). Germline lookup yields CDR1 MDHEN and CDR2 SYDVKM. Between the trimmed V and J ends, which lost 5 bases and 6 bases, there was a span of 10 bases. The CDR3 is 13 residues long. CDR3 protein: CASSQGFSGELFF. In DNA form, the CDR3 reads TGTGCCAGCAGTCAGGGATTCTCCGGGGAGCTGTTTTTT.

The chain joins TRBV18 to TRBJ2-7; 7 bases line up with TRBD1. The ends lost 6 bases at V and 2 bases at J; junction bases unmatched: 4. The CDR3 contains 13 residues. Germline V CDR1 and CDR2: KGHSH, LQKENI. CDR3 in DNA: TGTGCCAGCTCCCGGGACAGTCCCTACGAGCAGTACTTC. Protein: CASSRDSPYEQYF.

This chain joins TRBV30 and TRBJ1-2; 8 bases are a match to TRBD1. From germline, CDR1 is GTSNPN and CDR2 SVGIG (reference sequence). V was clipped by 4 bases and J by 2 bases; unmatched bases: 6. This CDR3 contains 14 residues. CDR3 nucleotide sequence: TGTGCCTGGACCAGGGACAGGAGGAACTATGGCTACACCTTC. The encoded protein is CAWTRDRRNYGYTF.

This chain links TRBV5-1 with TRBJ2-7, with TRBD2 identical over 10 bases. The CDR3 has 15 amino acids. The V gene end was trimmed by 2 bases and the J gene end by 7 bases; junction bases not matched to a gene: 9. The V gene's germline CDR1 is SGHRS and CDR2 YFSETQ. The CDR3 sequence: CASSFGLAGVNEQYF. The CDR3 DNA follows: TGCGCCAGCAGCTTTGGGCTAGCGGGAGTTAATGAGCAGTACTTC.

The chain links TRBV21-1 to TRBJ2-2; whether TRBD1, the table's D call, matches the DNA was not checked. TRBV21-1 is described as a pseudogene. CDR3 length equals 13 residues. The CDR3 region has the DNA TGTGCCGCGCCAGGGGCGGACACCGGGGAGCTGTTTTTT. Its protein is CAAPGADTGELFF.

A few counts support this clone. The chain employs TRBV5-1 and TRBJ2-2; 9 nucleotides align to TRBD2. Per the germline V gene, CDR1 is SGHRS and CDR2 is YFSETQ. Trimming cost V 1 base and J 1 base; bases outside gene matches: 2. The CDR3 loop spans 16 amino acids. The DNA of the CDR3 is TGCGCCAGCAGCTTGCAACTAGCGGGGAACACCGGGGAGCTGTTTTTT. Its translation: CASSLQLAGNTGELFF.

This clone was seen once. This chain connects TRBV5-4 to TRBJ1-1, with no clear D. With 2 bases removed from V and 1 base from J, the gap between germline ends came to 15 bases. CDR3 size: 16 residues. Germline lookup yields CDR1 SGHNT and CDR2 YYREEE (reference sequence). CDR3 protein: CASSFPGVAGNTEAFF. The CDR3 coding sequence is TGTGCCAGCAGCTTCCCCGGAGTGGCGGGGAACACTGAAGCTTTCTTT.

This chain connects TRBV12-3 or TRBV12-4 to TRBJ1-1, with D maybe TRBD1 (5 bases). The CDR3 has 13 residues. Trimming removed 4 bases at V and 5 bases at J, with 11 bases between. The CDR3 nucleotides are TGTGCCAGCAGTTCCAGGGTAGAGACTGAAGCTTTCTTT. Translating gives CASSSRVETEAFF.

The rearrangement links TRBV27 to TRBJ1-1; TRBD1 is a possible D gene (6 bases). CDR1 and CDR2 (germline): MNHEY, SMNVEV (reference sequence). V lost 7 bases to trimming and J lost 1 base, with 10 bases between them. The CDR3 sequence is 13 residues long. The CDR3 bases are TGTGCCAGCATGAGGGGGTGGAACACTGAAGCTTTCTTT. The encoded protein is CASMRGWNTEAFF.

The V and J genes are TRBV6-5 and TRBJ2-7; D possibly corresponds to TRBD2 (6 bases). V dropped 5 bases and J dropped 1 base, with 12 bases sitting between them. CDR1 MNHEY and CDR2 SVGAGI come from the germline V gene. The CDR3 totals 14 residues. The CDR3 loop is CASSPVSGSYEQYF. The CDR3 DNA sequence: TGTGCCAGCAGTCCCGTTAGCGGATCCTACGAGCAGTACTTC.

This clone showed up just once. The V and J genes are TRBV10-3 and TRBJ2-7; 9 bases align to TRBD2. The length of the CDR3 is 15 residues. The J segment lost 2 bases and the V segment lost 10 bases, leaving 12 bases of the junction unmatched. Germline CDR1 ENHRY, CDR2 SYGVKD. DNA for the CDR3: TGTGCCACCGGGACTAGCCGGCAGGTTACCTACGAGCAGTACTTC. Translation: CATGTSRQVTYEQYF.

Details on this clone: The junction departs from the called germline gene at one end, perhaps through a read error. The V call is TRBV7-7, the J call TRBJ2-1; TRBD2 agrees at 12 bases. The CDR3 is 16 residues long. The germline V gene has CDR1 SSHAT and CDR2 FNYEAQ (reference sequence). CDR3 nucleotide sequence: TGTGCTAGCAGCTTAGAGGGACTAGCGGGTTACAATGAGCAGTTCTTC. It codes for CASSLEGLAGYNEQFF.

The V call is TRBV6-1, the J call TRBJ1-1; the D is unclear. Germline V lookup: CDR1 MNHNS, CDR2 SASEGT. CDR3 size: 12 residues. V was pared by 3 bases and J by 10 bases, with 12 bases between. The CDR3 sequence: CASSEPGPAAFF. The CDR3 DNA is TGTGCCAGCAGTGAGCCCGGGCCGGCAGCTTTCTTT.

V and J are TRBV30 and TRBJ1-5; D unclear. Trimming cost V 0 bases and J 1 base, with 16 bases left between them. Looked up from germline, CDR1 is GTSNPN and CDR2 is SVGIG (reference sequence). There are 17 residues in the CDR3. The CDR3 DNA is TGTGCCTGGAGTGTAATGCGAGGGCGGGCGAGCAATCAGCCCCAGCATTTT. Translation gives CAWSVMRGRASNQPQHF.